The 8 T cell receptor beta chains given below trace back to one sample, sequenced in a study of early T cells in non-severe SARS-CoV-2 infection. TCRdb reanalysed the 5' RACE reads using MiXCR and keeps one entry per CDR3 protein. The table has 20,000 to 30,000 distinct CDR3 sequences, 4% to 5% seen once. The sample was whole blood. The receptors here all came from an adult who was a healthcare worker with PCR-confirmed SARS-CoV-2 infection or an uninfected control (not recorded which).

This clonotype showed up many times. This chain uses TRBV19 with TRBJ1-2; D gene ambiguous. Per the germline V gene, CDR1 is LNHDA and CDR2 is SQIVND (reference sequence). This CDR3 region has 14 residues. V gave up 4 bases and J gave up 8 bases, with 17 bases separating them. The chain's CDR3 is CASSNPGLLEGYTF. The CDR3 nucleotides read TGTGCCAGTAGTAACCCCGGTCTTCTGGAAGGCTACACCTTC.

This clonotype was counted ten times or more. The chain links TRBV19 to TRBJ2-1; 7 bases are shared with TRBD2. V trimming: 8 bases; J trimming: 3 bases; junction bases outside the gene matches: 4. This CDR3 region has 13 residues. CDR1 LNHDA and CDR2 SQIVND come from the germline V gene (reference sequence). The CDR3 bases are TGTGCCAGTCGGACTAGGATCTACAATGAGCAGTTCTTC. Protein product: CASRTRIYNEQFF.

A few counts support this clonotype. V usage is TRBV5-4 and J usage is TRBJ2-2; 12 positions match TRBD2. The V gene end was trimmed by 4 bases and the J gene end by 4 bases; junction bases not matched to a gene: 8. Germline V lookup: CDR1 SGHNT, CDR2 YYREEE (reference sequence). CDR3 size: 17 residues. Here the CDR3 DNA reads TGTGCCAGCAGCCCGACTAGCGGGAGAAAGGGCACCGGGGAGCTGTTTTTT. Residues: CASSPTSGRKGTGELFF.

This clonotype came up many times. The junction differs from germline at one of its ends, possibly a read error. The chain employs TRBV7-7 and TRBJ2-1, with TRBD2 identical over 9 bases. Per the germline V gene, CDR1 is SSHAT and CDR2 is FNYEAQ (reference sequence). The CDR3 is 15 amino acids. The CDR3 loop reads CASSLEREAWDEQFF. CDR3 in DNA: TGTGCTAGCAGCTTAGAGCGGGAGGCCTGGGATGAGCAGTTCTTC.

This clonotype was seen repeatedly, ten times or more. The rearrangement joins TRBV27 to TRBJ2-7; 8 bases are a match to TRBD2. CDR3 length equals 18 residues. Per the germline V gene, CDR1 is MNHEY and CDR2 is SMNVEV (reference sequence). The V gene end was trimmed by 7 bases and the J gene end by 3 bases; junction bases not matched to a gene: 20. CDR3 DNA: TGTGCCAGCAATGAAGGAAGGATAGCGGGAAATACCATCTACGAGCAGTACTTC. Encoded protein: CASNEGRIAGNTIYEQYF.

This clonotype was recorded at least ten times. The gene calls are TRBV7-8 and TRBJ1-2; no clear D gene. Trimming took 1 base from V and 8 from J, leaving 14 bases between them. In germline, CDR1 is SGHVS, CDR2 FQNEAQ. This CDR3 comprises 14 residues. The CDR3 sequence is CASSLEHTSLGYTF. The DNA for the CDR3 is TGTGCCAGCAGCTTAGAACACACCTCCCTGGGCTACACCTTC.

This clonotype was observed many times. This chain joins TRBV6-6 and TRBJ1-2, with 7 bases matching TRBD1. CDR1 and CDR2 from the germline V gene are MNHNY and SVGAGI (reference sequence). The CDR3 is made up of 15 amino acids. V was clipped by 2 bases and J by 8 bases; unmatched bases: 11. The chain's CDR3 is CASSYLDRAQGGYTF. In nucleotides, the CDR3 is TGTGCCAGCAGTTACCTTGACAGGGCGCAGGGCGGCTACACCTTC.

In this sample, this clonotype turned up many times. The CDR3 bases are TGCAGTGCTGTTACGAGCTCCTACAATGAGCAGTTCTTC. Translating it yields CSAVTSSYNEQFF. This chain connects TRBV20-1 to TRBJ2-1; D is uncertain. Per the germline V gene, CDR1 is DFQATT and CDR2 is SNEGSKA (reference sequence). CDR3 size: 13 residues. Trimming shortened V by 5 bases and J by 0 bases, and 8 bases separated the two germline ends.